Listed below are T cell receptor beta chains from one sample, sequenced in a study of response to subunit inactivated influenza vaccine. TCRdb re-called the RT-PCR reads with MiXCR, one entry per CDR3 protein. The table shows 450,000 to 700,000 distinct CDR3 sequences, with approximately 15% occurring only once. The source was PBMCs from blood, collected 12 days after vaccination. Source of these receptors: a man over 45 who received an inactivated influenza vaccine. Each CDR3 is given with its conserved first and last residue. A D gene is named only where the DNA matches it firmly. A row's size may be missing; if present it is once, few, many or a size class.

D gene: .
J gene: TRBJ1-5
clone size: many
V gene: TRBV7-2
CDR3 DNA: TGTGCCAGCAGCTTCAGCCCGAATCAGCCCCAGCATTTT
CDR3 protein: CASSFSPNQPQHF

D gene: TRBD1
J gene: TRBJ1-1
clone size: .
V gene: TRBV7-9
CDR3 DNA: TGTGCCAGCAGCCCGGGACAGGGGATCACTGAAGCTTTCTTT
CDR3 protein: CASSPGQGITEAFF

D gene: TRBD1
J gene: TRBJ1-2
clone size: .
V gene: TRBV28
CDR3 DNA: TGTGCCAGCAGAAAAGACAGGGGTCGGAACTATGGCTACACCTTC
CDR3 protein: CASRKDRGRNYGYTF

D gene: .
J gene: TRBJ2-6
clone size: .
V gene: TRBV20-1
CDR3 DNA: TGCAGTGCTACCCCTTGGGGGGAAAACTCTGGGGCCAACGTCCTGACTTTC
CDR3 protein: CSATPWGENSGANVLTF

D gene: TRBD2
J gene: TRBJ2-3
clone size: few
V gene: TRBV6-1
CDR3 DNA: TGTGCCAGCAGTAAGCGACTAGCGGGATTGGATACGCAGTATTTT
CDR3 protein: CASSKRLAGLDTQYF

D gene: TRBD1
J gene: TRBJ2-3
clone size: many
V gene: TRBV7-6
CDR3 DNA: TGTGCCAGCAGCTTCTCGACAGGGATAGATACGCAGTATTTT
CDR3 protein: CASSFSTGIDTQYF

D gene: .
J gene: TRBJ2-1
clone size: many
V gene: TRBV5-1
CDR3 DNA: TGCGCCAGCAGCTTTGGGGTCAATGAGCAGTTCTTC
CDR3 protein: CASSFGVNEQFF

D gene: TRBD2
J gene: TRBJ2-1
clone size: many
V gene: TRBV5-1
CDR3 DNA: TGCGCCAGCAGCCGGTCGACTAGCGGGAGGGCTGGGGTGGAAAATCAGCAGTTCTTC
CDR3 protein: CASSRSTSGRAGVENQQFF

D gene: TRBD2
J gene: TRBJ2-3
clone size: .
V gene: TRBV27
CDR3 DNA: TGTGCCAGCAGTCTACTCGGTTCGTTGGGGGGGGGACTCACAGATACGCAGTATTTT
CDR3 protein: CASSLLGSLGGGLTDTQYF

D gene: .
J gene: TRBJ2-7
clone size: few
V gene: TRBV29-1
CDR3 DNA: TGCACCCCGGGGGCGATAGCGGCTAAGTACGAGCAGTACTTC
CDR3 protein: CTPGAIAAKYEQYF

D gene: .
J gene: TRBJ2-1
clone size: .
V gene: TRBV19
CDR3 DNA: TGTGCCAGTAGTACCCGAGTAAGCGGGGAGCAGTTCTTC
CDR3 protein: CASSTRVSGEQFF

D gene: .
J gene: TRBJ1-3
clone size: few
V gene: TRBV11-2
CDR3 DNA: TGTGCCAGCAGCTTTGAGGGAAACACCATATATTTT
CDR3 protein: CASSFEGNTIYF

D gene: .
J gene: TRBJ1-1
clone size: .
V gene: TRBV18
CDR3 DNA: TGTGCCAGCCGCCAATGGGGGGAGGCTATGAACACTGAAGCTTTCTTT
CDR3 protein: CASRQWGEAMNTEAFF

D gene: .
J gene: TRBJ2-7
clone size: .
V gene: TRBV11-2
CDR3 DNA: TGTGCCAGCAGCTTAGCGCAGGGGTTCTCGGGTTACGAGCAGTACTTC
CDR3 protein: CASSLAQGFSGYEQYF

D gene: TRBD1
J gene: TRBJ2-3
clone size: .
V gene: TRBV25-1
CDR3 DNA: TGTGCCAGCAGTCCGCGGGGACAGGGGGGAATTATCACAGATACGCAGTATTTT
CDR3 protein: CASSPRGQGGIITDTQYF

D gene: TRBD1
J gene: TRBJ2-7
clone size: .
V gene: TRBV5-8
CDR3 DNA: TGTGCCAGCAGCTTGGGCGGTGACAGGGGGTCCTACGAGCAGTACTTC
CDR3 protein: CASSLGGDRGSYEQYF

D gene: .
J gene: TRBJ2-7
clone size: few
V gene: TRBV29-1
CDR3 DNA: TGCAGCGTTGGGGGGACGGAGATCTACGAGCAGTACTTC
CDR3 protein: CSVGGTEIYEQYF

D gene: .
J gene: TRBJ1-5
clone size: few
V gene: TRBV7-2
CDR3 DNA: TGTGCCAGCAGCTTAGGCTCCGGATTTAGCAATCAGCCCCAGCATTTT
CDR3 protein: CASSLGSGFSNQPQHF

D gene: .
J gene: TRBJ1-1
clone size: few
V gene: TRBV7-2
CDR3 DNA: TGTGCCAGCAGCTTTGTTGGACCTGAAGCTTTCTTT
CDR3 protein: CASSFVGPEAFF

D gene: TRBD2
J gene: TRBJ2-7
clone size: .
V gene: TRBV6-1
CDR3 DNA: TGTGCCAGCAGTGATGGGGGGGGGAGCTCCTACGAGCAGTACTTC
CDR3 protein: CASSDGGGSSYEQYF

D gene: .
J gene: TRBJ2-3
clone size: many
V gene: TRBV7-9
CDR3 DNA: TGTGCCAGCAGCTTAGATCTGGGGGCAGATACGCAGTATTTT
CDR3 protein: CASSLDLGADTQYF

D gene: .
J gene: TRBJ2-5
clone size: .
V gene: TRBV3-1
CDR3 DNA: TGTGCCAGCAGCCAAGATAATGGACTGAACCAAGAGACCCAGTACTTC
CDR3 protein: CASSQDNGLNQETQYF

D gene: .
J gene: TRBJ2-5
clone size: .
V gene: TRBV6-2/TRBV6-3
CDR3 DNA: TGTGCCAGCAGTTACGCTGGCATCCGGGAGACCCAGTACTTC
CDR3 protein: CASSYAGIRETQYF

D gene: TRBD2
J gene: TRBJ2-5
clone size: many
V gene: TRBV7-2
CDR3 DNA: TGTGCCAGCAGCTTTCTAGCGGGAACTCCGGAGACCCAGTACTTC
CDR3 protein: CASSFLAGTPETQYF

D gene: .
J gene: TRBJ2-7
clone size: few
V gene: TRBV5-1
CDR3 DNA: TGCGCCAGCAGCTTGTCCACAACGACCTACGAGCAGTACTTC
CDR3 protein: CASSLSTTTYEQYF

D gene: TRBD1
J gene: TRBJ1-1
clone size: few
V gene: TRBV5-5
CDR3 DNA: TGTGCCAGCAGCACGGGGACAGGACCCTGGGAAGCTTTCTTT
CDR3 protein: CASSTGTGPWEAFF

D gene: .
J gene: TRBJ1-1
clone size: few
V gene: TRBV29-1
CDR3 DNA: TGCAGCGTTGAAGAAGCCGGGAAGGAAGCTTTCTTT
CDR3 protein: CSVEEAGKEAFF

D gene: TRBD2
J gene: TRBJ2-3
clone size: few
V gene: TRBV11-2
CDR3 DNA: TGTGCCAGCAGCTTCCTCCCGGGGGGGGGAGGCACAGATACGCAGTATTTT
CDR3 protein: CASSFLPGGGGTDTQYF

D gene: .
J gene: TRBJ2-3
clone size: .
V gene: TRBV5-6
CDR3 DNA: TGTGCCAGCAGCTCCACCCGGGGAGATACGCAGTATTTT
CDR3 protein: CASSSTRGDTQYF

D gene: .
J gene: TRBJ2-7
clone size: few
V gene: TRBV6-5
CDR3 DNA: TGTGCCAGCAGTTACTCGGGGTGGGACGAGCAGTACTTC
CDR3 protein: CASSYSGWDEQYF

D gene: .
J gene: TRBJ2-7
clone size: few
V gene: TRBV30
CDR3 DNA: TGTGCCTGGGCGCCGGGACAACTCCGCGAGCAGTACTTC
CDR3 protein: CAWAPGQLREQYF

D gene: .
J gene: TRBJ2-7
clone size: .
V gene: TRBV27
CDR3 DNA: TGTGCCAGCAGTTCAACCGGGATCTCCTACGAGCAGTACTTC
CDR3 protein: CASSSTGISYEQYF

D gene: TRBD1
J gene: TRBJ2-5
clone size: .
V gene: TRBV29-1
CDR3 DNA: TGCAGCGGAAGAAAACAGGGGATGGGGACCCAGTACTTC
CDR3 protein: CSGRKQGMGTQYF

D gene: .
J gene: TRBJ1-1
clone size: .
V gene: TRBV5-1
CDR3 DNA: TGCGCCAGCAGCCGGGTCACCGGCGGGAACACTGAAGCTTTCTTT
CDR3 protein: CASSRVTGGNTEAFF

D gene: .
J gene: TRBJ2-1
clone size: .
V gene: TRBV2
CDR3 DNA: TGTGCCAGCAGTGCCGGGACCTTTATTAATGAGCAGTTCTTC
CDR3 protein: CASSAGTFINEQFF

D gene: TRBD1
J gene: TRBJ2-1
clone size: few
V gene: TRBV28
CDR3 DNA: TGTGCCAGCAGGGGACAGGTTTACAATGAGCAGTTCTTC
CDR3 protein: CASRGQVYNEQFF

D gene: .
J gene: TRBJ2-3
clone size: once
V gene: TRBV15
CDR3 DNA: TGTGCCACCAGCAGAGGAGGGGTGAGCACAGATACGCAGTATTTT
CDR3 protein: CATSRGGVSTDTQYF

D gene: TRBD2
J gene: TRBJ2-3
clone size: .
V gene: TRBV5-1
CDR3 DNA: TGCGCCAGCAGCCCCGGACTAGCGGGGCGCACAGATACGCAGTATTTT
CDR3 protein: CASSPGLAGRTDTQYF

D gene: .
J gene: TRBJ1-1
clone size: many
V gene: TRBV20-1
CDR3 DNA: TGCAGTGCTAGGGGGAACACTGAAGCTTTCTTT
CDR3 protein: CSARGNTEAFF

D gene: .
J gene: TRBJ2-3
clone size: .
V gene: TRBV6-6
CDR3 DNA: TGTGCCAGCAGCCAAACACCTAATACGCAGTATTTT
CDR3 protein: CASSQTPNTQYF

D gene: .
J gene: TRBJ2-7
clone size: few
V gene: TRBV4-2
CDR3 DNA: TGTGCCAGCAGCCACGACTTCTACGAGCAGTACTTC
CDR3 protein: CASSHDFYEQYF

D gene: TRBD2
J gene: TRBJ2-7
clone size: few
V gene: TRBV11-2
CDR3 DNA: TGTGCCAGCAGCTTAGATCGCGGTAGCGGGGGCCACGAGCAGTACTTC
CDR3 protein: CASSLDRGSGGHEQYF

D gene: TRBD2
J gene: TRBJ2-2
clone size: .
V gene: TRBV10-1
CDR3 DNA: TGCGCCAGCAGGTCCGGGGAGGGCGGGGAGCTGTTTTTT
CDR3 protein: CASRSGEGGELFF

D gene: .
J gene: TRBJ2-1
clone size: few
V gene: TRBV6-4
CDR3 DNA: TGTGCCAGCAGTGTCACATCGGGCGATGAGCAGTTCTTC
CDR3 protein: CASSVTSGDEQFF

D gene: .
J gene: TRBJ2-7
clone size: .
V gene: TRBV12-3/TRBV12-4
CDR3 DNA: TGTGCCAGTGGAAAGTCCTACGAGCAGTACTTC
CDR3 protein: CASGKSYEQYF

D gene: .
J gene: TRBJ2-3
clone size: .
V gene: TRBV7-8
CDR3 DNA: TGTGCCAGCAGCTTAAACGAGGGGACGCAGTATTTT
CDR3 protein: CASSLNEGTQYF

D gene: TRBD2
J gene: TRBJ2-1
clone size: .
V gene: TRBV5-5
CDR3 DNA: TGTGCCAGCAGCAGCAGCGGGAGCGCTGTTGGGAATGAGCAGTTCTTC
CDR3 protein: CASSSSGSAVGNEQFF

D gene: .
J gene: TRBJ2-7
clone size: .
V gene: TRBV4-3
CDR3 DNA: TGCGCCAGCAGCCATGTGACCGGGCTTGGGGCTTACGAGCAGTACTTC
CDR3 protein: CASSHVTGLGAYEQYF

D gene: TRBD2
J gene: TRBJ2-1
clone size: .
V gene: TRBV7-6
CDR3 DNA: TGTGCCAGCAGGGGTCCGGGACTATGGAATGAGCAGTTCTTC
CDR3 protein: CASRGPGLWNEQFF

D gene: .
J gene: TRBJ1-2
clone size: many
V gene: TRBV29-1
CDR3 DNA: TGCAGCGTTGACGGGGAGGACTATGGCTACACCTTC
CDR3 protein: CSVDGEDYGYTF

D gene: .
J gene: TRBJ2-3
clone size: few
V gene: TRBV7-2
CDR3 DNA: TGTGCCAGCAGCCCCGTGGGCATCAACACAGATACGCAGTATTTT
CDR3 protein: CASSPVGINTDTQYF

D gene: TRBD2
J gene: TRBJ2-1
clone size: .
V gene: TRBV6-2/TRBV6-3
CDR3 DNA: TGTGCCAGCAGACCGGGACTACTTCGTGACAATGAGCAGTTCTTC
CDR3 protein: CASRPGLLRDNEQFF

D gene: .
J gene: TRBJ1-1
clone size: .
V gene: TRBV4-3
CDR3 DNA: TGCGCCAGCAGCCAAGACCCACCGCCAAGGAACACTGAAGCTTTCTTT
CDR3 protein: CASSQDPPPRNTEAFF

D gene: .
J gene: TRBJ1-1
clone size: .
V gene: TRBV20-1
CDR3 DNA: TGCAGTGCTAGAGATCGGTGGGGGGCTGTTGAAGCTTTCTTT
CDR3 protein: CSARDRWGAVEAFF

D gene: .
J gene: TRBJ1-2
clone size: many
V gene: TRBV20-1
CDR3 DNA: TGCAGTGCTAGATCTGCCCAACAGGGCAACTATGGCTACACCTTC
CDR3 protein: CSARSAQQGNYGYTF